This T cell receptor beta chain was obtained from a study of OX40 agonist ivuxolimab in advanced cancers. Study-level background: The dose of intravenous ivuxolimab that patients received every 2 weeks ranged from 0.01 to 10 mg/kg.

Assay used: immunoSEQ multiplex PCR; TCRdb lists only in-frame clones, some missing. The sample shows some 58,000 clones, around 81% of them seen only once. This specimen was CD4+ or CD8+ T cells sorted from blood, taken in a trial of the OX40 agonist ivuxolimab. The TCR comes from an adult with an advanced solid tumor such as melanoma, head and neck, liver or kidney cancer.

The CDR3 spells CASSSIGRTEAFF. The CDR3 nucleotides read TGTGCCAGCAGTTCTATTGGGCGCACTGAAGCTTTCTTT. V and J are TRBV7-9 and TRBJ1-1, with D unresolved. The CDR3 loop spans 13 amino acids. Germline CDR1 and CDR2: SEHNR and FQNEAQ (reference sequence). Trimming stripped 6 bases from V and 4 bases from J, with 12 bases between.